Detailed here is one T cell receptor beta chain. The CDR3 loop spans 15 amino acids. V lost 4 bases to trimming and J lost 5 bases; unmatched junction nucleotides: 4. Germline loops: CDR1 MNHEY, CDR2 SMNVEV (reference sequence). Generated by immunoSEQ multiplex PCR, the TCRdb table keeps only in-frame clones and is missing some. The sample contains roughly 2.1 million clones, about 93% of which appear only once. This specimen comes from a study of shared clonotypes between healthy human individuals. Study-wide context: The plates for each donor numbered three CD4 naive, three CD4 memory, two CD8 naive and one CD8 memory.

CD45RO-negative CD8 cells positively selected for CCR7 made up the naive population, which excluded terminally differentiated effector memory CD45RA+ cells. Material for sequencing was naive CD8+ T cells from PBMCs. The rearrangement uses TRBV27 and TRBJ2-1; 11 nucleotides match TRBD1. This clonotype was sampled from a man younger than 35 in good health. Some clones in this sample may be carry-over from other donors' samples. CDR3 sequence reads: CASSWGTGGDNEQFF. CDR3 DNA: TGTGCCAGCAGTTGGGGGACAGGGGGGGACAATGAGCAGTTCTTC.